The entry below gives a single TCR beta chain sequence along with its context. Its antigen is unknown. The CDR3 covers 16 residues. Trimming removed 0 bases at V and 5 bases at J, with 11 bases between. The V gene's germline CDR1 is MNHEY and CDR2 SMNVEV (reference sequence). This record belongs to a study of T cell responses to AZD1222 COVID-19 vaccine. As for the study in general: Some second doses came at about 4 weeks and others at about 12 weeks; these were pooled.

Study results and limitations: Only a handful of AZD1222 recipients, more than five in all, had baseline seropositivity.

Assay: immunoSEQ multiplex PCR; the TCRdb copy retains only in-frame clones and omits some. The data contain 95,000 to 100,000 clones, about 86% of them seen just once; the ten biggest clones take up roughly 1.4%. This TCR derives from an adult in good health. The sequencing used peripheral blood, collected on day 0 of AZD1222 vaccination. V and J are TRBV27 and TRBJ1-6; the D is unclear. DNA of the CDR3: TGTGCCAGCAGTTTATCTGGCAGAAATAATAATTCACCCCTCCACTTT. Amino acid sequence: CASSLSGRNNNSPLHF.